What follows are 24 T cell receptor beta chains derived from one specimen sequenced in a study of neurological immune-mediated disorders. Using its own MiXCR run on the 5' RACE reads, TCRdb lists one record per CDR3 protein. In the table there are 55,000 to 75,000 distinct CDR3 sequences, roughly 5% of which are singletons. Sequencing was performed on PBMCs. The receptors come from a woman younger than 45 with multiple sclerosis.

This clonotype was detected ten times or more. The rearrangement joins TRBV4-1 to TRBJ1-5; 9 nucleotides line up with TRBD1. In germline, CDR1 is MGHRA, CDR2 YSYEKL. V lost 0 bases and J lost 4; bases outside the gene matches: 4. CDR3 length: 16 residues. CDR3 region: CASSQEGQGGNQPQHF. The DNA for the CDR3 is TGCGCCAGCAGCCAAGAGGGACAGGGTGGAAATCAGCCCCAGCATTTT.

Ten or more counts support this clonotype. The chain carries TRBV20-1 and TRBJ2-1; D unresolved. Germline V gives CDR1 DFQATT, CDR2 SNEGSKA (reference sequence). The CDR3 is 14 amino acids. Trimming left V 0 bases short and J 4 bases short, with 10 bases between. The CDR3 bases are TGCAGTGCTAGAGATGCGGTTGTTTACAATGAGCAGTTCTTC. Translated: CSARDAVVYNEQFF.

The chain is built from TRBV12-3 or TRBV12-4 and TRBJ1-4, with TRBD1 identical over 8 bases. J was trimmed by 8 bases and V by 6 bases; bases with no gene match: 20. CDR3 length: 18 amino acids. CDR3 region: CASSQDRGSETVKEKLFF. CDR3 DNA: TGTGCCAGCAGCCAAGACAGGGGATCGGAGACGGTCAAGGAAAAACTGTTTTTT.

The sample holds many counts of this clonotype. The gene calls are TRBV20-1 and TRBJ2-1; D is possibly TRBD2 (7 bases). The CDR3 consists of 17 residues. V was clipped by 1 base and J by 0 bases, with 16 bases between them. Per germline, CDR1 DFQATT and CDR2 SNEGSKA (reference sequence). The CDR3 is CSARALGGGHSYNEQFF. The CDR3 DNA reads as TGCAGTGCTAGAGCCTTGGGGGGGGGGCACTCCTACAATGAGCAGTTCTTC.

This clonotype was counted ten times or more. The chain combines TRBV10-3 with TRBJ2-7; D call uncertain. Trimming cost V 10 bases and J 5 bases, with 9 bases left between them. Germline V CDR1 and CDR2: ENHRY, SYGVKD. The CDR3 is 10 residues long. CDR3 amino acids: CATRQDEQYF. The CDR3 coding sequence is TGTGCCACCCGCCAGGACGAGCAGTACTTC.

This clonotype was counted ten times or more. The chain joins TRBV6-6 to TRBJ1-1, with D perhaps matching TRBD1 (6 bases). The CDR3 is made up of 15 amino acids. V was cut by 7 bases and J by 4 bases, with 19 bases left in between. Germline V gene sequence: CDR1 MNHNY, CDR2 SVGAGI (reference sequence). CDR3 bases: TGTGCCAGCACCCCTACGGTCAGAGGGGGCACTGAAGCTTTCTTT. This translates into CASTPTVRGGTEAFF.

This clonotype has only a few counts. This rearrangement joins TRBV5-6 to TRBJ2-5; D is ambiguous. This CDR3 has 14 amino acids. Between the trimmed V and J ends, which lost 2 bases and 3 bases, there was a span of 11 bases. The germline V gene encodes CDR1 SGHDT and CDR2 YYEEEE. Here the CDR3 DNA reads TGTGCCAGCAGCTTAGGACCCGTGGAAGAGACCCAGTACTTC. Protein product: CASSLGPVEETQYF.

Regarding this clonotype: A much larger clone differs by one base, so this may be a read error. The rearrangement joins TRBV20-1 to TRBJ2-1; tentative D call: TRBD1 (7 bases). Trimming took off 6 bases at V and 9 bases at J, with 24 bases between the two ends. The V gene's germline CDR1 is DFQATT and CDR2 SNEGSKA (reference sequence). The CDR3 runs 15 residues. In DNA, the CDR3 is TGCAGTGCCCAAAACCCGACTAGAGGGGGCCCTGAGCAGTTCTTC. It translates to CSAQNPTRGGPEQFF.

This clonotype was counted between two and nine times. This chain connects TRBV5-1 to TRBJ2-7; D gene ambiguous. CDR1 and CDR2 (germline): SGHRS, YFSETQ. The CDR3 totals 12 residues. With 5 bases removed from V and 2 bases from J, the gap between germline ends came to 8 bases. CDR3 loop: CASREQTYEQYF. The CDR3 DNA sequence: TGCGCCAGCAGAGAACAGACCTACGAGCAGTACTTC.

This clonotype came up many times. The rearrangement links TRBV7-2 to TRBJ2-1, with 7 bases identical to TRBD1. The CDR3 is made up of 13 amino acids. The V gene's germline CDR1 is SGHTA and CDR2 FQGNSA. With 1 base clipped from V and 6 bases from J, the junction kept 0 bases outside the gene matches. The CDR3 loop reads CASSLGQGNEQFF. The DNA of the CDR3 is TGTGCCAGCAGCTTAGGACAGGGCAATGAGCAGTTCTTC.

This clonotype was recorded at least ten times. V usage is TRBV20-1 and J usage is TRBJ2-5; 8 nucleotides agree with TRBD2. The CDR3 spans 13 residues. After removal of 4 bases from V and 3 bases from J, the junction contained 4 bases not matched to a gene. Germline CDR1 DFQATT, CDR2 SNEGSKA (reference sequence). CDR3 sequence reads: CSAKTSAKETQYF. CDR3 nucleotides: TGCAGTGCTAAGACTAGCGCCAAAGAGACCCAGTACTTC.

For this clonotype: The germline gene is not matched at one end of the junction; a read error may be the cause. The genes are TRBV5-1 and TRBJ1-6, with D possibly being TRBD1 (6 bases). CDR3 length: 16 residues. The germline V gene encodes CDR1 SGHRS and CDR2 YFSETQ. The CDR3 protein is CASSLEGGLTNSPLNF. As DNA, the CDR3 is TGCGCCAGCAGCTTAGAAGGGGGACTAACGAATTCACCCCTCAACTTT.

On this clonotype: Germline and junction disagree at one end, which may indicate a read error. The chain combines TRBV25-1 with TRBJ1-5; possibly TRBD1 for D (6 bases). The germline CDR1 and CDR2 sequences are MGHDK and SYGVNS. The CDR3 covers 12 residues. CDR3 amino acids: CASSGRGPDQNF. CDR3 DNA: TGTGCCAGCAGTGGGCGGGGGCCGGACCAGAATTTT.

A few counts support this clonotype. CDR3 nucleotides: TGTGCCAGCAGTTTTCAGTACCCGAACACCGGGGAGCTGTTTTTT. It encodes CASSFQYPNTGELFF. The chain recombines TRBV12-3 or TRBV12-4 with TRBJ2-2, with unresolved D. The CDR3 has 15 residues. V was pared by 3 bases and J by 0 bases, with 8 bases between.

The rearrangement links TRBV20-1 to TRBJ2-3; TRBD2 matches 8 bases. V gave up 6 bases and J gave up 2 bases; unmatched junction bases: 16. The germline V gene encodes CDR1 DFQATT and CDR2 SNEGSKA (reference sequence). CDR3 size: 17 residues. CDR3 in amino acids: CSASEDSGEPNTDTQYF. The DNA of the CDR3 is TGCAGTGCCTCGGAAGATAGCGGGGAGCCTAACACAGATACGCAGTATTTT.

In this sample, this clonotype turned up a few times. The junction does not match germline at one end; this may be a read error. The chain links TRBV5-1 to TRBJ1-6; TRBD1 agrees at 10 bases. The CDR3 runs 15 residues. From germline, CDR1 is SGHRS and CDR2 YFSETQ. This chain's CDR3 is CASSGGQGRNSPLNF. The CDR3 nucleotides read TGCGCCAGCAGCGGGGGACAGGGGCGTAATTCACCCCTCAACTTT.

The CDR3 spells CASSYSTGEGTGELFF. The CDR3 nucleotides are TGTGCCAGCAGTTACTCGACAGGGGAGGGAACCGGGGAGCTGTTTTTT. The genes are TRBV6-5 and TRBJ2-2, with a tentative D call TRBD1 (8 bases). The CDR3 totals 16 residues. Deletions cut 0 bases from V and 5 bases from J, with 13 bases between. From germline, CDR1 is MNHEY and CDR2 SVGAGI.

At least ten counts were recorded for this clonotype. The genes are TRBV5-1 and TRBJ1-2; 7 positions agree with TRBD1. CDR3 length equals 15 residues. V shed 4 bases, J shed 4 bases, and the junction held 10 bases outside the gene matches. Germline V gene data show CDR1 as SGHRS and CDR2 as YFSETQ. DNA of the CDR3: TGCGCCAGCAGCCCAACAGGGGACGCCAGCTATGGCTACACCTTC. Encoded protein: CASSPTGDASYGYTF.

Notes on this clonotype: A read error may be the cause here, since a much bigger clone is one base away. The chain has TRBV5-6 and TRBJ1-1; unclear D gene. Germline CDR1 reads SGHDT; CDR2 reads YYEEEE. This CDR3 is built from 13 residues. V lost 4 bases to trimming and J lost 1 base, with 8 bases between them. The CDR3 loop is CASSRTWNTEAFF. DNA of the CDR3: TGTGCCAGCAGCCGGACGTGGAACACTGAAGCTTTCTTT.

The table lists this clonotype with many counts. The genes are TRBV12-3 or TRBV12-4 and TRBJ1-1; D gene ambiguous. The CDR3 has 11 residues. The germline V and J ends were trimmed by 6 bases and 1 base, with 3 bases remaining between them. In nucleotides, the CDR3 is TGTGCCAGCAGCAAGAACACTGAAGCTTTCTTT. Translating gives CASSKNTEAFF.

Turning to this clonotype: At one end, the junction sequence differs from germline, possibly due to a read error. The rearrangement joins TRBV7-2 to TRBJ1-4, with a possible D match to TRBD1 (5 bases). This CDR3 has 13 amino acids. CDR1 and CDR2 from the germline V gene are SGHTA and FQGNSA. The CDR3 coding sequence is TGTGCCAGCAGCTTAAGCCCCACGCAGGGCCCCATTTTT. This gives the protein CASSLSPTQGPIF.

This clonotype has ten or more counts. The rearrangement uses TRBV15 and TRBJ1-1; perhaps TRBD1 as D (5 bases). V lost 3 bases, J lost 11 bases, and 25 bases lay in between. The CDR3 runs 16 residues. Germline CDR1 and CDR2: LNHNV and YYDKDF (reference sequence). The chain's CDR3 is CATSSSSGPRFAVAFF. The DNA for the CDR3 is TGTGCCACCAGCAGCTCTTCGGGACCTCGGTTTGCGGTGGCTTTCTTT.

Only a few counts were recorded for this clonotype. The V call is TRBV5-6, the J call TRBJ2-2; 8 positions agree with TRBD1. CDR1 and CDR2 (germline): SGHDT, YYEEEE. This CDR3 is built from 16 residues. V trimming: 0 bases; J trimming: 7 bases; junction bases outside the gene matches: 8. DNA of the CDR3: TGTGCCAGCAGCTTGGAAGAACAGGGGGAGAGCGGGGAGCTGTTTTTT. Amino acids: CASSLEEQGESGELFF.

This clonotype was counted ten times or more. The genes are TRBV7-8 and TRBJ1-6; TRBD1 might be the D (5 bases). V was shortened by 1 base and J by 13 bases, with 17 bases between the two germline ends. Germline V gene lookup returns CDR1 SGHVS and CDR2 FQNEAQ. The CDR3 is made up of 15 amino acids. This CDR3 is CASSLVGTLSFPLHF. CDR3 sequence (DNA): TGTGCCAGCAGCTTAGTGGGGACGTTATCCTTCCCCCTCCACTTT. Combining the CDR3 with reference TRBV7-8 and TRBJ1-6 gives the whole variable domain GAGVSQSPRYKVAKRGQDVALRCDPISGHVSLFWYQQALGQGPEFLTYFQNEAQLDKSGLPSDRFFAERPEGSVSTLKIQRTQQEDSAVYLCASSLVGTLSFPLHFGNGTRLTVT.